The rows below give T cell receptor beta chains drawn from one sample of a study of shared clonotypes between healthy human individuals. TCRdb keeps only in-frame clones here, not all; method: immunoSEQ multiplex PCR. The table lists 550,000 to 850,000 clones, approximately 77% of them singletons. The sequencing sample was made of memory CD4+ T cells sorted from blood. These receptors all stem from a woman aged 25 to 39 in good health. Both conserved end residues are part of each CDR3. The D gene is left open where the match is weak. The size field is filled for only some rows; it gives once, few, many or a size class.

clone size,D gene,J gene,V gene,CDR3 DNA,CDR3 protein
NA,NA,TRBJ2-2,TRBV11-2,TGTGCCAGCAGCTTACAGGGGTCTACCGGGGAGCTGTTTTTT,CASSLQGSTGELFF
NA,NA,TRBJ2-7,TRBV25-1,TGTGCCAGCAGTGTCCCACCCCTCTACGAGCAGTACTTC,CASSVPPLYEQYF
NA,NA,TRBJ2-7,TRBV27,TGTGCCAGCAAGAGGCTGGACGTCTCCTACGAGCAGTACTTC,CASKRLDVSYEQYF
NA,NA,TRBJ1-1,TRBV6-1,TGTGCCAGCATGGTTGACGTAACTGAAGCTTTCTTT,CASMVDVTEAFF
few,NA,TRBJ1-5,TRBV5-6,TGTGCCAGCAGCTTATGGGGGGCGAGGAGCAATCAGCCCCAGCATTTT,CASSLWGARSNQPQHF
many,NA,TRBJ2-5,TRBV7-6,TGTGCCAGCAGCTCCCATGAGGGCCCTCAAGAGACCCAGTACTTC,CASSSHEGPQETQYF
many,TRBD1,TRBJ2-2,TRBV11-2,TGTGCCAGCATCTCGACCGGGACAGGGCACACCGGGGAGCTGTTTTTT,CASISTGTGHTGELFF
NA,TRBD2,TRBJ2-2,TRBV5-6,TGTGCCAGCAGCTTGGCAACTAGCGGAACTAACACCGGGGAGCTGTTTTTT,CASSLATSGTNTGELFF
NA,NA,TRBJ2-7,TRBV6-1,TGTGCCATCACCAGGGATTCCTACGAGCAGTACTTC,CAITRDSYEQYF
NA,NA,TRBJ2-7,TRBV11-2,TGTGCCAGCAGCTTAACGGTCCGAGGCTCCTACGAGCAGTACTTC,CASSLTVRGSYEQYF
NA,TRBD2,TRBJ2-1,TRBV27,TGTGCCAGCAGCCAGACTAGCGGGGTATACAATGAGCAGTTCTTC,CASSQTSGVYNEQFF
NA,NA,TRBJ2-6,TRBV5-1,TGCGCCAGCAGCTATCAACAGCTCTCTGGGGCCAACGTCCTGACTTTC,CASSYQQLSGANVLTF
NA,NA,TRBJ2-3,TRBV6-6,TGTGCCAGCAGTTACGTTGCGACCCGAGGCACAGATACGCAGTATTTT,CASSYVATRGTDTQYF
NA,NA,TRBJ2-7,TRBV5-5,TGTGCCAGCAGCTTTCTAAGGGTAGGGGAGCAGTACTTC,CASSFLRVGEQYF
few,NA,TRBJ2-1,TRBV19,TGTGCCAGTAGTATGGGCGTCAATGAGCAGTTCTTC,CASSMGVNEQFF
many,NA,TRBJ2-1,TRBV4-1,TGCGCCAGCAGCGAACAACGGGTATATGAGCAGTTCTTC,CASSEQRVYEQFF
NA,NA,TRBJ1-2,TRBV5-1,TGCGCCAGCAGCTTGTCAGATCACTATGGCTACACCTTC,CASSLSDHYGYTF
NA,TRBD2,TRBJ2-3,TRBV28,TGTGCCAGCAGGGGACTAGCGGGGCGGGAACTCACAGATACGCAGTATTTT,CASRGLAGRELTDTQYF
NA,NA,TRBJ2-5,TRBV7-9,TGTGCCAGCAGTTCCCGGGGGAGCGAGGAGACCCAGTACTTC,CASSSRGSEETQYF
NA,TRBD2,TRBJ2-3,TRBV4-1,TGCGCCAGCAGCCAAGGGACTAGCGGAGCCGTAGGCACAGATACGCAGTATTTT,CASSQGTSGAVGTDTQYF
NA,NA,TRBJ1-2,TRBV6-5,TGTGCCAGCACCAAGGGGGGGACCTATGGCTACACCTTC,CASTKGGTYGYTF
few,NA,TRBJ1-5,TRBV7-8,TGTGCCAGCAGCTTAGGCTGGGAGGGGCCGGGAGATCAGCCCCAGCATTTT,CASSLGWEGPGDQPQHF
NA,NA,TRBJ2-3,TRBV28,TGTGCCAGCAGTTTTAGCGGTTCTCCCCAGCGGAATACGCAGTATTTT,CASSFSGSPQRNTQYF
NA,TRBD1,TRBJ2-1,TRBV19,TGTGCCAGTAGACAATCGACAGGGGGCCGTCGGAATGAGCAGTTCTTC,CASRQSTGGRRNEQFF
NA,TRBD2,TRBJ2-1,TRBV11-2,TGTGCCAGCAGCCGGGGGACTAGCGGGAGTCATGAGCAGTTCTTC,CASSRGTSGSHEQFF
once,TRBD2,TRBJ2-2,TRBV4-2,TGTGCCAGCAGCCAAGAAGCGCGGGAGGTTACCGGGGAGCTGTTTTTT,CASSQEAREVTGELFF
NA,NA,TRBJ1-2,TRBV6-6,TGTGCCAGCAGTTACGGGCAGGGGCAAGGCTACACCTTC,CASSYGQGQGYTF
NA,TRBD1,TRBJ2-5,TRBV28,TGTGCCAGCAGTTGGGGGACAGGGGAATTCAAAGAGACCCAGTACTTC,CASSWGTGEFKETQYF
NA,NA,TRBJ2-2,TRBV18,TGTGCCAGCTCACCGAAGCCCACCGGGGAGCTGTTTTTT,CASSPKPTGELFF
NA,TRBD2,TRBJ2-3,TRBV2,TGTGCCAGCAGTGGACTAGCGGGACCAGATACGCAGTATTTT,CASSGLAGPDTQYF
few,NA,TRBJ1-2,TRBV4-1,TGCGCCAGCAGCCAGAGTAACTCAGGGGAACGATATGGCTACACCTTC,CASSQSNSGERYGYTF
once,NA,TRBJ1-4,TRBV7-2,TGTGCCAGCAGCAACTCAGGGTTAGCTAATGAAAAACTGTTTTTT,CASSNSGLANEKLFF
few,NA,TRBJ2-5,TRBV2,TGTGCCAGCAGGAGGCAGCCCTTGGAGACCCAGTACTTC,CASRRQPLETQYF
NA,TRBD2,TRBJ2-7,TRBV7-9,TGTGCCAGCAGCCGAGGGGAGACTAGCGGGATTAGCTCCTACGAGCAGTACTTC,CASSRGETSGISSYEQYF
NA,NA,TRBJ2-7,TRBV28,TGTGCCAGCAGTATCGACGCAGCCCTATCCTACGAGCAGTACTTC,CASSIDAALSYEQYF
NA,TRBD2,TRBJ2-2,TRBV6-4,TGTGCCAGCAAAGGGACTAGCGGGAGAGCGGGGGAGCTGTTTTTT,CASKGTSGRAGELFF
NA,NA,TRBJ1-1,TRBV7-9,TGTGCCAGCAGCTTAGACGTGGTTGGTGGCACTGAAGCTTTCTTT,CASSLDVVGGTEAFF
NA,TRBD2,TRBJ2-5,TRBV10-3,TGTGCCTCCCAATGGGGAGGGGAAGAGACCCAGTACTTC,CASQWGGEETQYF
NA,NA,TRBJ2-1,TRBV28,TGTGCCAGCAGTTTTCGCAGGAGGGCCATCACCTACAATGAGCAGTTCTTC,CASSFRRRAITYNEQFF
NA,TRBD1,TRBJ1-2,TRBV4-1,TGCGCCAGCAGCCAACCGGGACAGTTGAGGAATGGCTACACCTTC,CASSQPGQLRNGYTF
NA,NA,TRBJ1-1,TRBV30,TGTGCCTGGAGTGGTCCGGAGGGGTCGGGAAAGAAAGCTTTCTTT,CAWSGPEGSGKKAFF
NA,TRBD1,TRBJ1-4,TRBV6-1,TGTGCCAGCAGTGGGTGGGTGGGGACAGGGGATGAAAAACTGTTTTTT,CASSGWVGTGDEKLFF
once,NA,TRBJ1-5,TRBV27,TGTGCCAGCAGTTTAATAGCAGGAAGGGGCCGTCAGCCCCAGCATTTT,CASSLIAGRGRQPQHF
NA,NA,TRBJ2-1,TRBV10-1,TGCGCCAGAACCGCCCCGGCCCCGAATCTTAAGGAGCAGTTCTTC,CARTAPAPNLKEQFF
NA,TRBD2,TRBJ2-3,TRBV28,TGTGCCAGCAGTTTATTGGAGGGAGGGCCCTCATTAGATACGCAGTATTTT,CASSLLEGGPSLDTQYF